These T cell receptor beta chains were read from a single sample in a study of blood T cell repertoires in COVID-19. The table came from immunoSEQ multiplex PCR; TCRdb's copy has only in-frame clones and leaves some out. This sample has roughly 150,000 clones, with more than 75% found just once. The sequencing sample was made of peripheral blood. All receptors derive from a woman aged 45-65 years with acute or convalescent COVID-19. Both conserved end residues are part of each CDR3. Fields, in order: D gene, J gene, clone size, V gene, CDR3 DNA, CDR3 protein. The D gene is left open where the match is weak. Clone size is shown for a subset of rows, as once, few, many or a class of expanded clone.

D gene: -
J gene: TRBJ2-7
clone size: -
V gene: TRBV28
CDR3 DNA: TGTGCCAGCAGTTTTAGCTTTCACGAGCAGTACTTC
CDR3 protein: CASSFSFHEQYF

D gene: -
J gene: TRBJ2-7
clone size: once
V gene: TRBV7-6
CDR3 DNA: TGTGCCAGCAGCCCAAGCGAGGGTCTACGGTACGAGCAGTACTTC
CDR3 protein: CASSPSEGLRYEQYF

D gene: -
J gene: TRBJ1-2
clone size: -
V gene: TRBV3-1/TRBV3-2
CDR3 DNA: TGTGCCAGCAGCCAAAATCCAACTAACTATGGCTACACCTTC
CDR3 protein: CASSQNPTNYGYTF

D gene: -
J gene: TRBJ1-2
clone size: -
V gene: TRBV19
CDR3 DNA: TGTGCCAGTAGTATAGAATGGAGAAGGGGTAGTGGCTACACCTTC
CDR3 protein: CASSIEWRRGSGYTF

D gene: TRBD1
J gene: TRBJ1-1
clone size: -
V gene: TRBV4-3
CDR3 DNA: TGCGCCAGCAGCCCGACAGGGTTGTTGGGTGAAGCTTTCTTT
CDR3 protein: CASSPTGLLGEAFF

D gene: TRBD1
J gene: TRBJ2-3
clone size: once
V gene: TRBV9
CDR3 DNA: TGTGCCAGCAGCGTACAAGACAGGGGGCGGGAAGATACGCAGTATTTT
CDR3 protein: CASSVQDRGREDTQYF

D gene: -
J gene: TRBJ1-5
clone size: once
V gene: TRBV28
CDR3 DNA: TGTGCCAGCAGTTTAAGCAGGATTTATAGCAATCAGCCCCAGCATTTT
CDR3 protein: CASSLSRIYSNQPQHF

D gene: -
J gene: TRBJ1-5
clone size: once
V gene: TRBV12-5
CDR3 DNA: TGTGCTAGTGGTTTGTTTATTAGCAATCAGCCCCAGCATTTT
CDR3 protein: CASGLFISNQPQHF

D gene: -
J gene: TRBJ1-5
clone size: -
V gene: TRBV19
CDR3 DNA: TGTGCCAGTAGGGTTGGGGCCCACGCGGTCAATCAGCCCCAGCATTTT
CDR3 protein: CASRVGAHAVNQPQHF

D gene: -
J gene: TRBJ1-6
clone size: -
V gene: TRBV12-3/TRBV12-4
CDR3 DNA: TGTGCCAGCAGGTCTCCCCTTTCACCCCTCCACTTT
CDR3 protein: CASRSPLSPLHF

D gene: -
J gene: TRBJ2-7
clone size: once
V gene: TRBV11-2
CDR3 DNA: TGTGCCAGCAGCGGGGGGGCCGCCATGTTCGAGCAGTACTTC
CDR3 protein: CASSGGAAMFEQYF

D gene: TRBD2
J gene: TRBJ2-4
clone size: -
V gene: TRBV29-1
CDR3 DNA: TGCAGCGTGGCGGGGGTACTAGCCAAAAACATTCAGTACTTC
CDR3 protein: CSVAGVLAKNIQYF

D gene: -
J gene: TRBJ1-5
clone size: -
V gene: TRBV6-2/TRBV6-3
CDR3 DNA: TGTGCCAGCCGCCATAGTCAGGGCAATCAGCCCCAGCATTTT
CDR3 protein: CASRHSQGNQPQHF

D gene: -
J gene: TRBJ2-3
clone size: few
V gene: TRBV7-9
CDR3 DNA: TGTGCCAGCAGCTTGGGGGACTTCACAGATACGCAGTATTTT
CDR3 protein: CASSLGDFTDTQYF

D gene: -
J gene: TRBJ1-1
clone size: once
V gene: TRBV30
CDR3 DNA: TGTGCCTGGAGTTCACAGGGCTACACTGAAGCTTTCTTT
CDR3 protein: CAWSSQGYTEAFF

D gene: -
J gene: TRBJ2-2
clone size: -
V gene: TRBV6-6
CDR3 DNA: TGTGCCAGCAGTTACTCCCATCAGCGTGTGGCCGGGGAGCTGTTTTTT
CDR3 protein: CASSYSHQRVAGELFF

D gene: -
J gene: TRBJ1-1
clone size: -
V gene: TRBV27
CDR3 DNA: TGTGCCAGCGGTCGGGGGATCATTTCCACTGAAGCTTTCTTT
CDR3 protein: CASGRGIISTEAFF

D gene: TRBD2
J gene: TRBJ2-3
clone size: -
V gene: TRBV19
CDR3 DNA: TGTGCCAGTAGTATAAACTGGGGGGGGACAGATACGCAGTATTTT
CDR3 protein: CASSINWGGTDTQYF

D gene: -
J gene: TRBJ1-5
clone size: -
V gene: TRBV6-2/TRBV6-3
CDR3 DNA: TGTGCCAGCAGCTCCGACAGCTTCAATCAGCCCCAGCATTTT
CDR3 protein: CASSSDSFNQPQHF